This TCR beta chain emerged from a study of T-cell reconstitution after alpha-beta-depleted transplantation in children. The CDR3 contains 13 residues. Germline V gene sequence: CDR1 DFQATT, CDR2 SNEGSKA (reference sequence). Researchers prepared the TCRbeta library using unique molecular identifiers, the study reports. Using its own MiXCR run on the PCR reads, TCRdb lists one record per CDR3 protein. The sample comprises 490,000 or so distinct CDR3 sequences, under 15% of which are singletons, and 5% to 6% rests with the top ten. Notes on this clonotype: At one boundary the junction diverges from the germline segment, which might be a read error.

Sequencing used PBMCs from the stem cell graft donor, obtained from the stem cell graft. The clonotype was recovered from a human donor who donated a stem cell graft to a child with combined immunodeficiency. The rearrangement uses TRBV20-1 and TRBJ2-7; TRBD2 is a possible D gene (6 bases). The CDR3 protein is CSASYGGPYEEYF. The CDR3 nucleotides are TGCAGTGCTAGCTACGGGGGTCCATACGAGGAGTACTTC.